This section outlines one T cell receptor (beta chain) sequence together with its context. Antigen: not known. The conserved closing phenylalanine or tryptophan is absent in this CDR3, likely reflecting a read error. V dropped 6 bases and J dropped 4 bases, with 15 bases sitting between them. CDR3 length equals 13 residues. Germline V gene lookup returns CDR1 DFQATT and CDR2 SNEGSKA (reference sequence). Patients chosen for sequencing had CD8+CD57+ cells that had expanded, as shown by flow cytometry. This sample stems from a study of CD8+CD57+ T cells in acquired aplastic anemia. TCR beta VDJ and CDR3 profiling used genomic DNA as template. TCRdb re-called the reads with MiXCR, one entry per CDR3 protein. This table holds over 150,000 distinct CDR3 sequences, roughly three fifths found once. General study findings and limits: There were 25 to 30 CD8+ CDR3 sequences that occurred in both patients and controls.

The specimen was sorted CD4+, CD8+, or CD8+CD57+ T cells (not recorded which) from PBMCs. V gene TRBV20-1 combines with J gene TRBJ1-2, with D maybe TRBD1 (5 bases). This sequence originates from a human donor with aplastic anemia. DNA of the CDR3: TGCAGTGCCCTTCCCCCGGGACTCTATGGCTACACCCTC. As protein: CSALPPGLYGYTL.